The 6 T cell receptor beta chains presented below share a single source sample, sequenced in a study of shared clonotypes between healthy human individuals (dated by TCRdb to the early 2020s). Preparation of the library involved the immunoSEQ multiplex PCR assay. Entries here come from immuneACCESS through TCRdb and include only in-frame sequences with V and J called. Some clones fail to appear in such tables; in the studies checked, an unresolved V gene covers under half of the shortfall, and the cause of the remainder is unknown. Present in this sample are some 450,000 clones, more than 70% of which were seen just once. The ten largest clones add up to about 11% of the sample. Sequencing input: PBMCs. These receptors all stem from a woman aged 35 to 49 in good health. Some clones in this sample may be carry-over from other donors' samples.

As to this clone: A far more abundant clone sits one base away, making this likely a read error. The sample holds other DNA sequences that translate to the same CDR3. This rearrangement joins TRBV15 to TRBJ2-1, with TRBD2 matching 12 bases. CDR3 size: 17 residues. The germline CDR1 and CDR2 sequences are LNHNV and YYDKDF (reference sequence). The CDR3 here is CATSREGELAGGNEQFF. As DNA, the CDR3 is TGTGCCACCAGTAGAGAAGGTGAACTAGCGGGAGGAAATGAGCAGTTCTTC.

Details on this clone: This sample also contains other DNA sequences that code for the same CDR3. The genes are TRBV28 and TRBJ1-6; TRBD1 aligns across 8 bases. The length of the CDR3 is 15 residues. Germline CDR1 and CDR2: MDHEN and SYDVKM. V lost 5 bases to trimming and J lost 5 bases; unmatched junction nucleotides: 5. The CDR3 DNA reads TGTGCCAGCAGTCGCTTGGACAGGGATAATTCACCCCTCCACTTT. This encodes CASSRLDRDNSPLHF.

There are a few counts of this clone. The chain recombines TRBV11-2 with TRBJ2-5; D might be TRBD1 (6 bases). Matching the DNA end better, TRBJ2-7 makes the J call doubtful. The CDR3 is 15 residues long. Germline V gives CDR1 SGHAT, CDR2 FQNNGV. The CDR3 coding sequence is TGTGCCAGCAGCTTAGATTCGGACAGCTCCTACGAGCAGTACTTC. It is translated as CASSLDSDSSYEQYF.

The rearrangement joins TRBV10-3 to TRBJ1-1; D is ambiguous. Trimming took off 2 bases at V and 0 bases at J, with 4 bases between the two ends. In germline, CDR1 is ENHRY, CDR2 SYGVKD. The CDR3 runs 13 residues. The CDR3 loop reads CAISETVNTEAFF. The CDR3 nucleotides are TGTGCCATCAGTGAGACAGTGAACACTGAAGCTTTCTTT.

In nucleotides, the CDR3 is TGTGCCAGCAGTTCAAATCCGGGACGGCGCTCCTACGAGCAGTACTTC. This codes for CASSSNPGRRSYEQYF. This sequence joins TRBV28 and TRBJ2-7; TRBD1 or TRBD2 may be the D gene (5 bases each). V shed 4 bases and J shed 0 bases, with 16 bases lying between them. The CDR3 extends over 16 amino acids. The germline V gene has CDR1 MDHEN and CDR2 SYDVKM.

CDR3 loop: CASSLAGAGITIRNEQFF. The CDR3 bases are TGCGCCAGCAGCTTGGCGGGTGCCGGGATCACTATCAGGAATGAGCAGTTCTTC. The genes are TRBV5-1 and TRBJ2-1, with D maybe TRBD2 (5 bases). Germline CDR1 reads SGHRS; CDR2 reads YFSETQ. Trimming took off 0 bases at V and 7 bases at J, with 23 bases between the two ends. CDR3 length: 18 amino acids.